This paragraph covers one TCR beta chain sequence. The sample comes from a study of monozygotic twins with inflammatory bowel disease. TCRdb reprocessed the 5' RACE reads and stores each CDR3 protein as one record, lacking DNA. The sample yields more than 350,000 distinct CDR3 sequences, of which the top ten take up 2.4%. The clonotype comes from a human donor with ulcerative colitis or Crohn's disease, or a healthy co-twin of an affected twin (not recorded which). Sequenced material: blood.

CDR3: CASSGVGQPQHF. The chain couples TRBV7-2 to TRBJ1-5. CDR1 and CDR2 from the germline V gene are SGHTA and FQGNSA. The CDR3 consists of 12 residues.